These 25 T cell receptor beta chains share one sample of origin, sequenced in a study of T cell repertoires in cytomegalovirus infection. TCRdb processed the reads anew with MiXCR; each CDR3 protein has one entry. The sample holds hundreds of thousands of distinct CDR3 sequences, 20% to 25% seen once. Material for sequencing was CD8+ T cells from PBMCs. The source is a human donor in good health (CMV status not recorded). Some clones in this sample may be carry-over from other donors' samples.

This sequence joins TRBV7-9 and TRBJ2-1; D may correspond to TRBD1 or TRBD2 (5 bases each). Germline loops: CDR1 SEHNR, CDR2 FQNEAQ (reference sequence). Deletions cut 7 bases from V and 4 bases from J, with 17 bases between. The CDR3 contains 15 residues. The CDR3 DNA is TGTGCCAGCACCACGGGGCAGTACCTATACAATGAGCAGTTCTTC. Residues: CASTTGQYLYNEQFF.

The table lists this clonotype with a few counts. CDR3 nucleotides: TGTGCCAGCAGTCTTAGCGGGGGGGGCCATAATGAGCAGTTCTTC. Amino acid sequence: CASSLSGGGHNEQFF. The chain employs TRBV27 and TRBJ2-1, with 11 bases fitting TRBD2. The CDR3 has 15 residues. With 5 bases clipped from V and 7 bases from J, the junction kept 7 bases outside the gene matches. The germline gives CDR1 MNHEY, CDR2 SMNVEV (reference sequence).

This clonotype was found many times. The chain couples TRBV7-8 to TRBJ1-1, with 7 bases that match TRBD1. Germline-derived CDR1 and CDR2 are SGHVS and FQNEAQ. Trimming took 1 base from V and 4 from J; bases not matched to a gene: 3. This CDR3 region has 14 residues. The CDR3 reads CASSLGAGGTEAFF. CDR3 coding DNA: TGTGCCAGCAGCTTAGGAGCAGGGGGCACTGAAGCTTTCTTT.

The sample holds a few counts of this clonotype. The chain has TRBV19 and TRBJ2-7; D is perhaps TRBD2 (5 bases). The CDR3 totals 15 residues. Trimming shortened V by 3 bases and J by 3 bases, and 15 bases separated the two germline ends. Germline V gives CDR1 LNHDA, CDR2 SQIVND (reference sequence). CDR3 protein: CASSMGAGMIYEQYF. CDR3 DNA sequence: TGTGCCAGTAGTATGGGCGCCGGGATGATCTACGAGCAGTACTTC. Together with reference TRBV19 and TRBJ2-7, the CDR3 gives the full variable domain: DGGITQSPKYLFRKEGQNVTLSCEQNLNHDAMYWYRQDPGQGLRLIYYSQIVNDFQKGDIAEGYSVSREKKESFPLTVTSAQKNPTAFYLCASSMGAGMIYEQYFGPGTRLTVT.

For this clonotype: At one end the junction does not follow the germline gene, possibly because of a read error. The V call is TRBV15, the J call TRBJ1-2, with unresolved D. Per germline, CDR1 LNHNV and CDR2 YYDKDF (reference sequence). The CDR3 totals 15 residues. As DNA, the CDR3 is TGTGCCACCAGCAGAGATAACGAGATGGACTATGACTACACCTTC. Translation gives CATSRDNEMDYDYTF.

This chain uses TRBV6-1 with TRBJ2-2, with D possibly being TRBD1 or TRBD2 (5 bases each). V lost 10 bases, J lost 6 bases, and 12 bases lay in between. Germline values: CDR1 MNHNS, CDR2 SASEGT. This CDR3 is built from 12 residues. CDR3 protein: CATGPGPGELFF. DNA of the CDR3: TGTGCCACGGGGCCGGGGCCCGGGGAGCTGTTTTTT.

The chain has TRBV6-2 or TRBV6-3 and TRBJ2-4; 11 bases match TRBD2. The CDR3 contains 16 residues. CDR1 and CDR2 (germline): MNHEY, SVGEGT. Germline trimming cut 5 bases from V and 5 bases from J; bases unmatched to any gene: 8. This CDR3 reads CASSRGTSGLQNIQYF. CDR3 DNA sequence: TGTGCCAGCAGTCGCGGGACTAGCGGTTTACAAAACATTCAGTACTTC.

This clonotype was observed a few times. This chain uses TRBV2 with TRBJ1-1, with D unresolved. V shed 9 bases and J shed 5 bases, with 10 bases lying between them. Germline-derived CDR1 and CDR2 are SNHLY and FYNNEI. The CDR3 consists of 11 residues. As DNA, the CDR3 is TGTGCCAGTTTTGACGCTACTGAAGCTTTCTTT. Residues: CASFDATEAFF.

This clonotype has just a few counts. The chain recombines TRBV2 with TRBJ2-3; the match to TRBD1 covers 7 bases. Germline values: CDR1 SNHLY, CDR2 FYNNEI. Losses at the gene ends were 1 base for V and 4 bases for J; bases not matched to a gene: 8. CDR3 size: 16 residues. CDR3 bases: TGTGCCAGCAGTGAAGTTTTGACAGGGCCTCCAGATACGCAGTATTTT. Protein: CASSEVLTGPPDTQYF.

This clonotype has more than one count but fewer than ten. The genes are TRBV29-1 and TRBJ2-2, with D hard to call. From germline, CDR1 is SQVTM and CDR2 ANQGSEA. CDR3 length: 12 residues. Trimming left V 3 bases short and J 6 bases short, with 8 bases between. DNA for the CDR3: TGCAGCGTTGAGCTGAAGCCCGGGGAGCTGTTTTTT. Its protein is CSVELKPGELFF.

The CDR3 region has the DNA TGTGCCAGCAGTGTAGCGGGGGCCCGAGAGACCCAGTACTTC. It specifies CASSVAGARETQYF. The chain has TRBV6-6 and TRBJ2-5; TRBD2 aligns across 9 bases. With V trimmed by 5 bases and J by 4 bases, 5 bases remained unmatched. Germline CDR1 and CDR2: MNHNY and SVGAGI (reference sequence). The CDR3 consists of 14 residues.

The chain carries TRBV28 and TRBJ2-7; tentative D call: TRBD1 (6 bases). The length of the CDR3 is 15 residues. From germline, CDR1 is MDHEN and CDR2 SYDVKM. The V and J ends lost 6 bases and 0 bases respectively, with 15 bases between them. CDR3 coding DNA: TGTGCCAGCAGCCCTTCCACAGGGTCCTCCTACGAGCAGTACGTC. Its translation is CASSPSTGSSYEQYV.

There are many counts of this clonotype. V and J are TRBV7-2 and TRBJ2-5; D is possibly TRBD1 or TRBD2 (5 bases each). The CDR3 has 14 residues. Trimming cost V 1 base and J 1 base, with 7 bases left between them. The germline V gene encodes CDR1 SGHTA and CDR2 FQGNSA. The CDR3 reads CASSLGGTQETQYF. The CDR3 nucleotides read TGTGCCAGCAGCTTAGGGGGGACCCAAGAGACCCAGTACTTC.

This clonotype was detected ten times or more. This chain connects TRBV7-9 to TRBJ2-7; D unresolved. V was pared by 5 bases and J by 4 bases, with 9 bases between. CDR1 and CDR2 from the germline V gene are SEHNR and FQNEAQ (reference sequence). This CDR3 contains 12 residues. DNA of the CDR3: TGTGCCAGCAGCCCTGACGGATACGAGCAGTACGTC. Amino acid sequence: CASSPDGYEQYV.

Here the CDR3 reads CASSSNEQYF. CDR3 bases: TGTGCCAGCAGCTCTAACGAGCAGTACTTC. This sequence joins TRBV7-6 and TRBJ2-7; D uncertain. The CDR3 is 10 amino acids. V was pared by 4 bases and J by 5 bases, with 3 bases between. The germline gives CDR1 SGHVS, CDR2 FNYEAQ.

The chain has TRBV7-9 and TRBJ1-2, with a possible D match to TRBD1 (5 bases). The CDR3 has 14 amino acids. Per the germline V gene, CDR1 is SEHNR and CDR2 is FQNEAQ (reference sequence). V was shortened by 8 bases and J by 0 bases, with 13 bases between the two germline ends. The CDR3 reads CASARGETNYGYTF. CDR3 DNA sequence: TGTGCCAGCGCGCGAGGGGAAACTAACTATGGCTACACCTTC.

This clonotype has more than one count but fewer than ten. The chain has TRBV24-1 and TRBJ2-2; 8 bases align to TRBD1. The ends lost 2 bases at V and 0 bases at J; junction bases unmatched: 1. CDR3 length equals 16 residues. The germline CDR1 and CDR2 sequences are KGHDR and SFDVKD. Here the CDR3 DNA reads TGTGCCACCAGTGATTCGGGACAGGCGAACACCGGGGAGCTGTTTTTT. It encodes CATSDSGQANTGELFF.

This clonotype was observed many times. CDR3 protein: CASRLGTSKFLSYNEQFF. DNA for the CDR3: TGTGCCAGCAGGTTGGGGACTAGCAAATTTTTATCCTACAATGAGCAGTTCTTC. The chain links TRBV7-8 to TRBJ2-1, with TRBD2 identical over 9 bases. J gave up 1 base and V 6 bases, and 13 bases lay outside the gene matches. This CDR3 has 18 residues. Germline V gives CDR1 SGHVS, CDR2 FQNEAQ.

The gene calls are TRBV28 and TRBJ2-1; 8 positions agree with TRBD2. The length of the CDR3 is 14 residues. Germline values: CDR1 MDHEN, CDR2 SYDVKM. The ends lost 3 bases at V and 7 bases at J; junction bases unmatched: 5. DNA of the CDR3: TGTGCCAGCAGTTTCGGGAGCGGGGGAAATGAGCAGTTCTTC. Protein sequence: CASSFGSGGNEQFF.

This clonotype was recorded at least ten times. This chain links TRBV6-1 with TRBJ2-5, with TRBD2 matching over 13 bases. Germline V gene lookup returns CDR1 MNHNS and CDR2 SASEGT. The CDR3 covers 18 residues. The V segment lost 5 bases and the J segment 2 bases; nucleotides outside the gene matches: 11. In nucleotides, the CDR3 is TGTGCCAGCAGTTCGGGACTAGCGGGGTTGCGGACACAAGAGACCCAGTACTTC. The encoded protein is CASSSGLAGLRTQETQYF.

The genes are TRBV10-3 and TRBJ2-4, with TRBD1 as a possible D gene (6 bases). The germline gives CDR1 ENHRY, CDR2 SYGVKD. The CDR3 spans 19 residues. Trimming took off 11 bases at V and 1 base at J, with 30 bases between the two ends. In nucleotides, the CDR3 is TGTGCCGTTAGATTACCAGGGACACCCCCCTTCGCGGCCAAAAACATTCAGTACTTC. Encoded protein: CAVRLPGTPPFAAKNIQYF.

The rearrangement links TRBV25-1 to TRBJ1-2; D uncertain. CDR1 is MGHDK and CDR2 is SYGVNS in the germline V gene. This CDR3 is built from 15 residues. Trimming left V 2 bases short and J 7 bases short, with 17 bases between. CDR3 sequence: CASSEGPYDLAGYTF. For the CDR3, the DNA is TGTGCCAGCAGTGAAGGTCCCTACGACCTCGCTGGCTACACCTTC.

This clonotype appeared a few times. This chain connects TRBV5-1 to TRBJ2-1; 7 positions agree with TRBD1. V shed 1 base and J 5 bases; nucleotides not matched to a gene: 9. Germline assignment: CDR1 SGHRS and CDR2 YFSETQ. CDR3 length: 16 residues. CDR3 sequence: CASSLYRDSADNEQFF. The CDR3, as DNA: TGCGCCAGCAGCTTGTACCGGGACAGCGCAGACAATGAGCAGTTCTTC.

This clonotype has only a few counts. This chain joins TRBV7-6 and TRBJ1-2; D unclear. This CDR3 has 15 residues. Germline-derived CDR1 and CDR2 are SGHVS and FNYEAQ. Trimming cost V 4 bases and J 4 bases, with 16 bases left between them. This chain's CDR3 is CASSSTFSGFYGYTF. The DNA for the CDR3 is TGTGCCAGCAGCTCCACATTCTCGGGTTTCTATGGCTACACCTTC.

This clonotype turned up a few times. This chain links TRBV2 with TRBJ2-5; possible D gene TRBD1, 6 bases. This CDR3 comprises 16 residues. Trimming cost V 3 bases and J 2 bases, with 16 bases left between them. Germline lookup yields CDR1 SNHLY and CDR2 FYNNEI. CDR3 amino acids: CASSDSRDTAQETQYF. The CDR3 nucleotides read TGTGCCAGCAGTGATTCTCGGGACACCGCACAAGAGACCCAGTACTTC. The entire variable domain, with the rest obtained from reference TRBV2 and TRBJ2-5, is as follows: EPEVTQTPSHQVTQMGQEVILRCVPISNHLYFYWYRQILGQKVEFLVSFYNNEISEKSEIFDDQFSVERPDGSNFTLKIRSTKLEDSAMYFCASSDSRDTAQETQYFGPGTRLLVL.